What follows describes a single T cell receptor beta chain. Antigen specificity is unknown. Using immunoSEQ multiplex PCR, the repertoire was profiled, and TCRdb retains in-frame clones only, with some absent. The table includes approximately 150,000 clones, 80% to 95% detected once. The sample comes from a study of T cell responses to AZD1222 COVID-19 vaccine. The germline V gene encodes CDR1 SGHRS and CDR2 YFSETQ. CDR3 length equals 14 residues. Trimming took off 4 bases at V and 6 bases at J, with 16 bases between the two ends. Study-wide results and caveats: Spike regions recognized by vaccine-associated CD4 TCRs spanned the protein, led by 160-218 and 743-854. Most donors were white British and more were female, and clonal diversity was possibly underestimated.

The material sequenced was peripheral blood, taken on day 0 of AZD1222 vaccination. This rearrangement joins TRBV5-1 to TRBJ1-2; D perhaps matches TRBD1 (5 bases). This receptor was identified in an adult in good health. The DNA for the CDR3 is TGCGCCAGCAGCGGCGGGGGATTGGATAATGGCTACACCTTC. Its protein product is CASSGGGLDNGYTF.